The entry below describes one TCR beta chain. Germline V gives CDR1 SEHNR, CDR2 FQNEAQ (reference sequence). V was pared by 6 bases and J by 7 bases, with 6 bases of the junction left unmatched. This CDR3 contains 15 residues. These data belong to a study of shared clonotypes between healthy human individuals. At a deep level, the assay was run. The sorted-subset replicate PCRs were given roughly 190 ng DNA, which is tens of thousands of T cell genomes. Original handling: Filtering was not the same, since immunoSEQ gave junction-only sequences without quality scores. The data were produced by immunoSEQ multiplex PCR, yet TCRdb's version contains in-frame clones alone and is incomplete. V and J calls and clone size follow that table, whereas D and trimming were derived from the DNA. Here the sample spans more than 2 million clones, 93% being singletons. As defined, naive CD8 cells were CD45RO-negative and positively selected for CCR7, with terminally differentiated effector memory CD45RA+ cells excluded.

The sample was naive CD8+ T cells from PBMCs. The receptor's source is a man aged 18 to 30 in good health. Some clones in this sample may be carry-over from other donors' samples. The chain combines TRBV7-9 with TRBJ2-2; TRBD1 agrees at 12 bases. Written as DNA, the CDR3 is TGTGCCAGCAGATCGGGACAGGGGGCAGTCGGGGAGCTGTTTTTT. Translating it yields CASRSGQGAVGELFF.